The T cell receptor (beta chain) described here comes from a study of T cells in Graves' hyperthyroidism and ophthalmopathy. At the level of the study: Before any treatment, at initial diagnosis, peripheral blood was collected.

Template material for amplifying TCR beta CDR3 regions consisted of RNA transcripts. A first-round RT-PCR of the TCR CDR3 used the HTBI primer set. MiXCR was run by TCRdb on the multiplex PCR reads, yielding one entry per CDR3 protein. The table shows approximately 620,000 distinct CDR3 sequences, with about 14% occurring only once. From germline, CDR1 is DFQATT and CDR2 SNEGSKA (reference sequence). The CDR3 sequence is 17 residues long. Trimming took 2 bases from V and 0 from J, leaving 17 bases between them. This clonotype was counted only a few times. Antigen unknown. Given the absence of the conserved phenylalanine or tryptophan at the CDR3 end, a read error is likely. Study-level findings and limits: Appearing also in blood were most of the thyroid clonotypes expanded above 0.001.

This TCR derives from a young woman with Graves' hyperthyroidism that later progressed to Graves' ophthalmopathy. Sequenced input: blood. The genes are TRBV20-1 and TRBJ1-5; perhaps TRBD1 as D (5 bases). The CDR3 region is CSARLPRGEGSNQPQHS. CDR3 coding DNA: TGCAGTGCTAGACTCCCCCGGGGCGAGGGTAGCAATCAGCCCCAGCATTCT.